These T cell receptor beta chains were read from a single sample in a study of OX40 agonist ivuxolimab in advanced cancers. The data were produced by immunoSEQ multiplex PCR, yet TCRdb's version contains in-frame clones alone and is incomplete. The sample shows approximately 99,000 clones, roughly 90% of them seen only once. The specimen comprised CD4+ or CD8+ T cells sorted from blood, sampled in a trial of the OX40 agonist ivuxolimab. The receptors stem from an adult with an advanced solid tumor such as melanoma, head and neck, liver or kidney cancer. Each CDR3 is given with its conserved first and last residue. A D gene is named only where the DNA matches it firmly. Clone size is shown for a subset of rows, as once, few, many or a class of expanded clone.

>.|TRBJ1-4|.|TRBV5-5
TGTGCCAGCAGCTTGGGTGGGGTGGTTGCTGGCGAAAAACTGTTTTTT
CASSLGGVVAGEKLFF
>.|TRBJ1-4|TRBD1|TRBV5-1
TGCGCCAGCAGCGTCGACAGGGGGCAAGAACTGTTTTTT
CASSVDRGQELFF
>.|TRBJ2-1|.|TRBV4-2
TGTGCCAGCAGCCAAGGGGCAGGGGCCCTAGACAATGAGCAGTTCTTC
CASSQGAGALDNEQFF
>.|TRBJ1-2|TRBD1|TRBV10-2
TGCGCCAGCAGTCGACAGGGGGCTTCCTATGGCTACACCTTC
CASSRQGASYGYTF
>.|TRBJ2-5|.|TRBV15
TGTGCCACCAGCCCCCTGGGGGGGCACGAGACCCAGTACTTC
CATSPLGGHETQYF
>.|TRBJ1-1|TRBD1|TRBV6-5
TGTGCCAGCTCCGGACAGGGGAGGACTGAAGCTTTCTTT
CASSGQGRTEAFF
>.|TRBJ1-5|.|TRBV27
TGTGCCAGCAGACTTGGACAGAATCAGCCCCAGCATTTT
CASRLGQNQPQHF
>.|TRBJ2-3|.|TRBV7-2
TGTGCCAGCAGAAAAGCCCGCACAGATACGCAGTATTTT
CASRKARTDTQYF
>few|TRBJ1-3|.|TRBV7-2
TGTGCCAGCAGCTTGAGTTCTGGAAACACCATATATTTT
CASSLSSGNTIYF
>.|TRBJ2-6|.|TRBV18
TGTGCCAGCTCACCGGTAGGGACTGGGGCCAACGTCCTGACTTTC
CASSPVGTGANVLTF
>.|TRBJ2-3|.|TRBV5-1
TGCGCCAGCAGCTTGCGGGCGAGCACAGATACGCAGTATTTT
CASSLRASTDTQYF
>.|TRBJ1-1|.|TRBV19
TGTGCCAGTAGAGGAGACAGGCGGAACACTGAAGCTTTCTTT
CASRGDRRNTEAFF
>.|TRBJ1-1|.|TRBV5-1
TGCGCCAGCAGTGAACGGACGGGCCATATGAACACTGAAGCTTTCTTT
CASSERTGHMNTEAFF
>once|TRBJ2-1|.|TRBV19
TGTGCCAGTAGTATAGGGGGCCCCCCCAATGAGCAGTTCTTC
CASSIGGPPNEQFF
>once|TRBJ2-1|TRBD1|TRBV2
TGTGCCAGCAGTCCTAGAGGGGGCCGCGATGAGCAGTTCTTC
CASSPRGGRDEQFF
>once|TRBJ2-6|.|TRBV19
TGTGCCAGTAGTATGAAGGGATCGACCTCTGGGGCCAACGTCCTGACTTTC
CASSMKGSTSGANVLTF
>.|TRBJ2-1|TRBD2|TRBV6-5
TGTGCCAGCAGTTACTGGACTAGCGGGGGGGGCAATGAGCAGTTCTTC
CASSYWTSGGGNEQFF
>.|TRBJ1-4|.|TRBV5-1
TGCGCCAGCAGCTTGGCGGGCCAGGGATATAATGAAAAACTGTTTTTT
CASSLAGQGYNEKLFF
>once|TRBJ1-4|TRBD1|TRBV30
TGTGCCTGGAGTGTAAAAGGGGGCTGGGAAAAACTGTTTTTT
CAWSVKGGWEKLFF
>once|TRBJ2-4|.|TRBV29-1
TGCAGCGTTACTGACGTAAACATTCAGTACTTC
CSVTDVNIQYF
>.|TRBJ1-2|.|TRBV11-2
TGTGCCAGCAGCTTAGATAGGGGATCCGGCTATGGCTACACCTTC
CASSLDRGSGYGYTF
>.|TRBJ1-1|TRBD1|TRBV27
TGTGCCAGCAGTGAGCAGGGGGGGACTGAAGCTTTCTTT
CASSEQGGTEAFF
>.|TRBJ2-3|TRBD2|TRBV7-2
TGTGCCAGCAGCTTAGACCGAACGGGAGGGACCTTCACAGATACGCAGTATTTT
CASSLDRTGGTFTDTQYF
>.|TRBJ2-1|TRBD1|TRBV7-3
TGTGCCAGCAGCCTAGGACAGGGGGCTTACAATGAGCAGTTCTTC
CASSLGQGAYNEQFF
>.|TRBJ2-5|TRBD1|TRBV6-6
TGTGCCAGCAGTTACTTGGGGACAGGGGGGGCCCAGTACTTC
CASSYLGTGGAQYF
>.|TRBJ2-1|TRBD2|TRBV30
TGTGCCCTCTCAGCGGGAGCCTACAATGAGCAGTTCTTC
CALSAGAYNEQFF
>.|TRBJ1-1|TRBD1|TRBV27
TGTGCCAGCCGTCGGCTCGTCCTATCAGGGGGGGACACTGAAGCTTTCTTT
CASRRLVLSGGDTEAFF
>.|TRBJ2-1|.|TRBV5-5
TGTGCCAGCAGCGTGGGACTGTCTGGGGAGCAGTTCTTC
CASSVGLSGEQFF
>.|TRBJ1-3|.|TRBV4-3
TGCGCCAGCAGCCAAGATGGAGGGCAAACTCTTGGAAACACCATATATTTT
CASSQDGGQTLGNTIYF
>.|TRBJ2-7|.|TRBV4-1
TGCGCCAGCAGCCAAGAGCCTTTGGGCGAGCAGTACTTC
CASSQEPLGEQYF
>.|TRBJ2-5|TRBD2|TRBV12-5
TGTGCTAGTGGCCCGTTTGGAGCGGGGGGGACGCAAGAGACCCAGTACTTC
CASGPFGAGGTQETQYF
>.|TRBJ2-1|TRBD1|TRBV5-1
TGCGCCAGCAGCTGGGACAGCAGGTTCCTACTCAATGAGCAGTTCTTC
CASSWDSRFLLNEQFF
>.|TRBJ1-4|.|TRBV5-8
TGTGCCAGCAGACTGGACCGCGAAGAACTGTTTTTT
CASRLDREELFF
>few|TRBJ1-1|.|TRBV19
TGTGCCAGTAGTATAGCCGGAAGGACTGAAGCTTTCTTT
CASSIAGRTEAFF
>.|TRBJ1-1|.|TRBV30
TGTGCCTGGAGTGTACACAGCGGGACTGAAGCTTTCTTT
CAWSVHSGTEAFF
>.|TRBJ2-5|TRBD2|TRBV6-5
TGTGCCAGCAGTTTCGGGGCCCTAGCGGGTCAAGAGACCCAGTACTTC
CASSFGALAGQETQYF
>.|TRBJ2-2|.|TRBV14
TGTGCCAGCAGCCAAGTTTCCGGGTACGCCGGGGAGCTGTTTTTT
CASSQVSGYAGELFF
>.|TRBJ1-2|.|TRBV6-5
TGTGCCAGCAGTTACGACAACGGTGGCTATGGCTACACCTTC
CASSYDNGGYGYTF
>.|TRBJ2-3|.|TRBV2
TGTGCCAGCAGTGAATTGGTAAAGCTCCAGAGATTAAATACGCAGTATTTT
CASSELVKLQRLNTQYF
>few|TRBJ2-1|.|TRBV18
TGTGCCAGCTCACCAGGGGGGCGCGAGCAGTTCTTC
CASSPGGREQFF
>.|TRBJ2-7|TRBD2|TRBV11-2
TGTGCCAGCAGCCCGCAGAGTCTCCAGCGGGGAACCTACGAGCAGTACTTC
CASSPQSLQRGTYEQYF
>.|TRBJ1-2|.|TRBV14
TGTGCCAGCAGCCGGGACAATGCCTATGGCTACACCTTC
CASSRDNAYGYTF
>.|TRBJ2-5|.|TRBV7-8
TGTGCCAGCAGCTTATCCGACCAAGAGACCCAGTACTTC
CASSLSDQETQYF
>.|TRBJ1-5|.|TRBV7-2
TGTGCCAGCAGCTTGGCCGGGGCCGGGGGGAGTCAGCCCCAGCATTTT
CASSLAGAGGSQPQHF
>.|TRBJ2-7|TRBD1|TRBV18
TGTGCCAGCTCACCAGGGACAGGAGCCTCCTACGAGCAGTACTTC
CASSPGTGASYEQYF
>.|TRBJ1-1|.|TRBV5-6
TGTGCCAGCAGTACAGGGATTCGGACTGAAGCTTTCTTT
CASSTGIRTEAFF
>.|TRBJ2-1|.|TRBV7-2
TGTGCCAGCAGCTTGCACAGCATCTATGAGCAGTTCTTC
CASSLHSIYEQFF
>few|TRBJ1-1|TRBD1|TRBV19
TGTGCCAGTAGTATAGCGGCGGACAGGGGGACCGAAGCTTTCTTT
CASSIAADRGTEAFF
>.|TRBJ2-4|TRBD2|TRBV15
TGTGCCACCAGCAGAGATGGGGGGGTAGTCAAAAACATTCAGTACTTC
CATSRDGGVVKNIQYF
>.|TRBJ2-1|TRBD1|TRBV6-1
TGTGCCAGCAGTGAAAGGTCAGGGGGCCATCATACCTACAATGAGCAGTTCTTC
CASSERSGGHHTYNEQFF
>.|TRBJ1-3|.|TRBV6-1
TGTGCCAGCAGTACCCGAAGCGCCATATATTTT
CASSTRSAIYF
>.|TRBJ2-4|.|TRBV19
TGTGCCAGTTCTAGAGGGGCCGGGGCCAAAAACATTCAGTACTTC
CASSRGAGAKNIQYF
>.|TRBJ2-3|TRBD2|TRBV10-3
TGTGCCATCAGTGAGTACGGTTTGAACGCGGGAGCGGGAGATACGCAGTATTTT
CAISEYGLNAGAGDTQYF
>.|TRBJ2-1|.|TRBV6-6
TGTGCCAGCAGTTACTCGATAAGCTCCTACAATGAGCAGTTCTTC
CASSYSISSYNEQFF